The text below deals with one T cell receptor (beta chain). V trimming: 8 bases; J trimming: 4 bases; junction bases outside the gene matches: 7. The CDR3 consists of 14 residues. Germline loops: CDR1 LNHDA, CDR2 SQIVND (reference sequence). This record comes from a study of blood T cell repertoires in COVID-19. Method: immunoSEQ multiplex PCR; TCRdb's copy keeps in-frame clones and lacks some. The table has about 160,000 clones, 80% seen once. This TCR was sampled from a man aged 35 to 55 who had recovered from COVID-19. Sequencing input: PBMCs or T cells enriched from blood (not recorded which). The genes are TRBV19 and TRBJ2-5, with 10 bases that match TRBD2. The CDR3 nucleotides read TGTGCCAGTTCCAGCGGGGGGGTGCCAGAGACCCAGTACTTC. Protein product: CASSSGGVPETQYF.